These 14 T cell receptor beta chains were all obtained from the same sample, sequenced in a study of shared clonotypes between healthy human individuals. It was CD45RO-negative cells, positively selected for CCR7, that made up naive CD8 cells, with terminally differentiated effector memory CD45RA+ cells excluded. Clones were sequenced by immunoSEQ multiplex PCR, and TCRdb holds only the in-frame ones, with some missing. The repertoire holds millions of clones, with less than 95% as singletons. The sequencing input was naive CD8+ T cells sorted from blood. The receptors come from a man aged 18 to 30 in good health.

V usage is TRBV9 and J usage is TRBJ1-1; perhaps TRBD1 as D (6 bases). CDR3 length: 14 amino acids. Germline V CDR1 and CDR2: SGDLS, YYNGEE. With 0 bases removed from V and 7 bases from J, the gap between germline ends came to 13 bases. The CDR3 loop reads CASSVGGAGNEAFF. The CDR3, as DNA: TGTGCCAGCAGCGTAGGGGGGGCAGGTAATGAAGCTTTCTTT. The whole variable domain, filled in from reference TRBV9 and TRBJ1-1, reads DSGVTQTPKHLITATGQRVTLRCSPRSGDLSVYWYQQSLDQGLQFLIQYYNGEERAKGNILERFSAQQFPDLHSELNLSSLELGDSALYFCASSVGGAGNEAFFGQGTRLTVV.

The gene calls are TRBV13 and TRBJ2-1; 10 bases agree with TRBD1. J was trimmed by 4 bases and V by 4 bases; bases with no gene match: 7. CDR1 and CDR2 (germline): PRHDT, FYEKMQ (reference sequence). The CDR3 totals 16 residues. This CDR3 reads CASSSGTGEGYNEQFF. CDR3 nucleotides: TGTGCCAGCAGCTCCGGGACAGGGGAGGGGTACAATGAGCAGTTCTTC. Looking up the rest from reference TRBV13 and TRBJ2-1 gives the full variable domain: AAGVIQSPRHLIKEKRETATLKCYPIPRHDTVYWYQQGPGQDPQFLISFYEKMQSDKGSIPDRFSAQQFSDYHSELNMSSLELGDSALYFCASSSGTGEGYNEQFFGPGTRLTVL.

This clone was observed once. This sequence joins TRBV7-9 and TRBJ1-1, with 9 bases matching TRBD1. There are 13 residues in the CDR3. V shed 5 bases and J 5 bases; nucleotides not matched to a gene: 3. Germline V lookup: CDR1 SEHNR, CDR2 FQNEAQ (reference sequence). The CDR3 loop reads CASSGDRDTEAFF. CDR3 sequence (DNA): TGTGCCAGCAGCGGGGACAGGGATACTGAAGCTTTCTTT.

This clone appeared once. The chain uses TRBV2 and TRBJ2-5; TRBD1 is a possible D gene (6 bases). The CDR3 sequence is 14 residues long. The germline V gene encodes CDR1 SNHLY and CDR2 FYNNEI. V lost 9 bases and J lost 3, with 17 bases in between. CDR3 sequence: CARGGIGLEETQYF. The CDR3 DNA follows: TGTGCCAGAGGGGGAATTGGACTCGAAGAGACCCAGTACTTC.

The table lists this clone with a few counts. V gene TRBV25-1 combines with J gene TRBJ2-6; maybe TRBD1 (5 bases). The V and J ends lost 5 bases and 5 bases respectively, with 22 bases between them. CDR3 size: 18 residues. The germline V gene has CDR1 MGHDK and CDR2 SYGVNS. The CDR3 here is CASSHQATGQSRANVLTF. The CDR3 nucleotides read TGTGCCAGCAGTCACCAGGCAACTGGACAAAGTCGGGCCAACGTCCTGACTTTC.

A remark on this clone: Distinct nucleotide sequences in the sample also encode this CDR3. The genes are TRBV5-4 and TRBJ2-2, with a possible D match to TRBD2 (5 bases). The V end lost 2 bases, the J end lost 4 bases, and 6 bases lay between the germline ends. This CDR3 region has 13 residues. CDR1 SGHNT and CDR2 YYREEE come from the germline V gene (reference sequence). The CDR3 loop is CASSLGGTGELFF. The CDR3 coding sequence is TGTGCCAGCAGCTTAGGAGGCACCGGGGAGCTGTTTTTT.

J is TRBJ2-5 and V is TRBV13; D perhaps matches TRBD2 (5 bases). V gave up 6 bases and J gave up 5 bases, with 13 bases separating them. This CDR3 comprises 13 residues. Germline CDR1 and CDR2: PRHDT and FYEKMQ (reference sequence). The CDR3 sequence: CASSPRDDETQYF. In DNA form, the CDR3 reads TGTGCCAGCAGTCCCCGGGATGATGAGACCCAGTACTTC. Together with reference TRBV13 and TRBJ2-5, the CDR3 gives the full variable domain: AAGVIQSPRHLIKEKRETATLKCYPIPRHDTVYWYQQGPGQDPQFLISFYEKMQSDKGSIPDRFSAQQFSDYHSELNMSSLELGDSALYFCASSPRDDETQYFGPGTRLLVL.

This clone was detected a few times. The identical CDR3 is also encoded by other nucleotide sequences in the sample. The chain links TRBV30 to TRBJ1-1; tentatively, D is TRBD1 (6 bases). Germline lookup yields CDR1 GTSNPN and CDR2 SVGIG (reference sequence). The CDR3 has 13 residues. V gave up 0 bases and J gave up 4 bases, with 9 bases separating them. CDR3 in DNA: TGTGCCTGGAGTGTACGAGGGGGCACTGAAGCTTTCTTT. This translates into CAWSVRGGTEAFF. Together with reference TRBV30 and TRBJ1-1, the CDR3 gives the full variable domain: SQTIHQWPATLVQPVGSPLSLECTVEGTSNPNLYWYRQAAGRGLQLLFYSVGIGQISSEVPQNLSASRPQDRQFILSSKKLLLSDSGFYLCAWSVRGGTEAFFGQGTRLTVV.

V gene TRBV5-8 combines with J gene TRBJ2-1; D is ambiguous. Per germline, CDR1 SGHTS and CDR2 YDEGEE. CDR3 length: 15 amino acids. V lost 8 bases to trimming and J lost 0 bases, with 15 bases between them. The CDR3 bases are TGTGCCAGAAATTCCGGTGGCAGCTCCTACAATGAGCAGTTCTTC. It is translated as CARNSGGSSYNEQFF.

A single count supports this clone. The chain is built from TRBV5-6 and TRBJ1-2, with D tentatively TRBD1 (6 bases). CDR3 size: 17 residues. V dropped 4 bases and J dropped 1 base, with 20 bases sitting between them. Germline V gene lookup returns CDR1 SGHDT and CDR2 YYEEEE. This chain's CDR3 is CASSPSRLWTVNYGYTF. The CDR3 region has the DNA TGTGCCAGCAGCCCCTCCAGACTCTGGACAGTTAACTATGGCTACACCTTC.

Only a few counts were recorded for this clone. The rearrangement links TRBV5-6 to TRBJ2-7; D may be TRBD1 or TRBD2 (5 bases each). The germline CDR1 and CDR2 sequences are SGHDT and YYEEEE. Between the trimmed V and J ends, which lost 3 bases and 2 bases, there was a span of 9 bases. CDR3 length equals 13 residues. This chain's CDR3 is CASSWRGAYEQYF. The CDR3 DNA follows: TGTGCCAGCAGCTGGAGAGGGGCCTACGAGCAGTACTTC.

The chain uses TRBV12-5 and TRBJ2-7; D might be TRBD2 (5 bases). The CDR3 has 13 residues. The germline V gene has CDR1 LGHNT and CDR2 FRNRAP. Trimming took 2 bases from V and 7 from J, leaving 12 bases between them. DNA for the CDR3: TGTGCTAGTGGTTTGAGCTTGGGGAGTGAGCAGTACTTC. This translates into CASGLSLGSEQYF.

J is TRBJ2-7 and V is TRBV5-5, with D possibly being TRBD2 (5 bases). With 4 bases removed from V and 4 bases from J, the gap between germline ends came to 15 bases. Germline loops: CDR1 SGHKS, CDR2 YYEKEE (reference sequence). This CDR3 region has 14 residues. This CDR3 reads CASSPTPEAYEQYF. The CDR3 nucleotides are TGTGCCAGCAGCCCCACACCGGAGGCTTACGAGCAGTACTTC.

Remarks on this clone: Different DNA sequences within this sample yield the same CDR3. J is TRBJ2-7 and V is TRBV9; no firm D call. Per germline, CDR1 SGDLS and CDR2 YYNGEE. V gave up 0 bases and J gave up 2 bases, with 6 bases separating them. There are 13 residues in the CDR3. The chain's CDR3 is CASSVAPTYEQYF. CDR3 nucleotide sequence: TGTGCCAGCAGCGTAGCCCCCACCTACGAGCAGTACTTC.